The clone carrying this T cell receptor (beta chain) was recorded at least ten times. TCRdb passed the 5' RACE reads through MiXCR, listing each CDR3 protein once. The sample lists under 150,000 distinct CDR3 sequences, about a tenth occurring once. This sample stems from a study of CD8 T cells in ankylosing spondylitis. The CDR3 totals 18 residues. Trimming removed 6 bases from V and 0 bases from J; junction bases left unmatched: 7. The sample consisted of blood, either unsorted or a sorted T cell fraction (not recorded which). The source of this sequence is a male donor with ankylosing spondylitis or in good health (not recorded which). The chain is built from TRBV12-3 or TRBV12-4 and TRBJ2-3; 15 bases are a match to TRBD2. The CDR3 is CASRYGTSGRTSTDTQYF. The DNA for the CDR3 is TGTGCCAGCAGATACGGGACTAGCGGGAGGACTAGCACAGATACGCAGTATTTT.